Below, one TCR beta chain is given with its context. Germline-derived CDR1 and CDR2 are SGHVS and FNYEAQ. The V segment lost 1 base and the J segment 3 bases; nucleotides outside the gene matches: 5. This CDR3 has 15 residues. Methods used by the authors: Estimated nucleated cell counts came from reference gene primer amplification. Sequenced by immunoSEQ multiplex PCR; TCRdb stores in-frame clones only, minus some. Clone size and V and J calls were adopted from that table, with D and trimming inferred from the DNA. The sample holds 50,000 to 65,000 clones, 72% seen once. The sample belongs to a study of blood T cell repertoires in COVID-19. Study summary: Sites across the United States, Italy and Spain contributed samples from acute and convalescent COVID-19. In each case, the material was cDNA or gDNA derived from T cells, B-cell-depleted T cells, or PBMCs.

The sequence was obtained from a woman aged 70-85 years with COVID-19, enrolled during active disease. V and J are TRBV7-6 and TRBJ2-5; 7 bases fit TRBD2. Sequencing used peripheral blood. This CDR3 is CASSLVALAEETQYF. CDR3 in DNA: TGTGCCAGCAGCTTAGTGGCCCTAGCGGAAGAGACCCAGTACTTC.